This T cell receptor beta chain was sequenced during a study of cytomegalovirus exposure and HLA in healthy donors. The count of this clone is one. CDR3 length: 17 amino acids. V gave up 7 bases and J gave up 0 bases; unmatched junction bases: 11. In germline, CDR1 is SEHNR, CDR2 FQNEAQ (reference sequence). The PCR employed 60 Vbeta primers together with 13 Jbeta primers. Using immunoSEQ multiplex PCR, the repertoire was profiled, and TCRdb retains in-frame clones only, with some absent. The sample lists about 150,000 clones, 65% to 75% seen once, with around 1.9% in the top ten. Source material: PBMCs. This rearrangement joins TRBV7-9 to TRBJ2-2; 7 nucleotides align to TRBD1. This receptor was obtained from a man aged 25-40 years in good health and CMV-seronegative. DNA for the CDR3: TGTGCCAGCACCATGACCGGGACAGCTACGAACACCGGGGAGCTGTTTTTT. Its protein product is CASTMTGTATNTGELFF.